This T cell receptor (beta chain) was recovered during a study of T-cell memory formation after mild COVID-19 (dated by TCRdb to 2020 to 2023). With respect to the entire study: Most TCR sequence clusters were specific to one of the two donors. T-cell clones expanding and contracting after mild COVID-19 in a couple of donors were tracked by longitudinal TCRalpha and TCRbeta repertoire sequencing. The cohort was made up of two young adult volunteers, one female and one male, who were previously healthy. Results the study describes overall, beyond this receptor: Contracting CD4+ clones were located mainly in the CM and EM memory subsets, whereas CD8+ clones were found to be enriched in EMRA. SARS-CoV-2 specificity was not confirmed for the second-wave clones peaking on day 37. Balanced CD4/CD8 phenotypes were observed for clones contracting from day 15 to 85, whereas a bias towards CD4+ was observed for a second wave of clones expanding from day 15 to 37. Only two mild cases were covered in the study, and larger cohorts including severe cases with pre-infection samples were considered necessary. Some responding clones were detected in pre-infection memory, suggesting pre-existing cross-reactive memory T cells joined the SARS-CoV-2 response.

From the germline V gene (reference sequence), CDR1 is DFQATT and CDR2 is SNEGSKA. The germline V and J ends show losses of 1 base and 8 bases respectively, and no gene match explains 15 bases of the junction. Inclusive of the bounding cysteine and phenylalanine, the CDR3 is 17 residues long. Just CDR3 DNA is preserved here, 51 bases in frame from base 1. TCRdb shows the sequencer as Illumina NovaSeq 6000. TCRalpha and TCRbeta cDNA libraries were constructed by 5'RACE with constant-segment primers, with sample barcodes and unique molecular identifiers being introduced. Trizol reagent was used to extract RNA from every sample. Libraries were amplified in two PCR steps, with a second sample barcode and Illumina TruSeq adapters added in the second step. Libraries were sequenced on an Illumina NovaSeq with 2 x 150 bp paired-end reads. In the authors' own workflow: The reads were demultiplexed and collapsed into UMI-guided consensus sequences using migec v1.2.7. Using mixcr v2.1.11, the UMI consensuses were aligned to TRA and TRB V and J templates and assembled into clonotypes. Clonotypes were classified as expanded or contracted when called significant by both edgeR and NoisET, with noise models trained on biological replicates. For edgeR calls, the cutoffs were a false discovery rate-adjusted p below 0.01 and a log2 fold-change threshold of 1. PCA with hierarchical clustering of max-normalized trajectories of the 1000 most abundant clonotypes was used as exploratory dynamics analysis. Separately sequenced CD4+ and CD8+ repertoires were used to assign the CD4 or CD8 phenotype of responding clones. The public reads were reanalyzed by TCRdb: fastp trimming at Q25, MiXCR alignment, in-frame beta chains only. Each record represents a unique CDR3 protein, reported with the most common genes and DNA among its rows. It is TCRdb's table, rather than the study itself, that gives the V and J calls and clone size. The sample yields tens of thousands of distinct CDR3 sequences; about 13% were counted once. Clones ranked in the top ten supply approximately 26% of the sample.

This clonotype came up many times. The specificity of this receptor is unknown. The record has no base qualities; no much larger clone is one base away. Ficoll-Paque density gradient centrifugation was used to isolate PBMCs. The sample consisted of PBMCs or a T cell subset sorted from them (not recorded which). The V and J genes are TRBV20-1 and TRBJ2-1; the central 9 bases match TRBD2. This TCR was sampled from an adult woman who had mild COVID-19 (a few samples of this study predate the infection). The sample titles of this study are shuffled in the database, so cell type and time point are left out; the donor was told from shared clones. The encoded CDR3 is CSARAPQLGGGAYEQFF. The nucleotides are TGCAGTGCTAGAGCCCCGCAGCTTGGCGGGGGGGCTTATGAGCAGTTCTTC.